This TCR beta chain emerged from a study of spatial heterogeneity in lung cancer. Study-wide context: Among detected sequences, beta-chain ones consistently exceeded alpha-chain ones in number.

MiXCR was run by TCRdb on the 5' RACE reads, yielding one entry per CDR3 protein. Of about 46,000 distinct CDR3 sequences detected, 12% appear once; the ten largest clones hold around 32%. This clonotype was detected only a few times. Trimming removed 3 bases from V and 6 bases from J, with 11 bases in between. CDR3 length: 13 residues. Germline loops: CDR1 LGHDT, CDR2 YNNKEL (reference sequence). Documented time point: blood at routine non-recurrence follow-up after resection. This TCR came from a male donor with early-stage non-small cell lung cancer. V is TRBV3-1 and J is TRBJ1-1; D unresolved. Specimen: PBMCs, collected at follow-up. CDR3 in amino acids: CASSQITGAEAFF. The CDR3 DNA reads as TGTGCCAGCAGCCAGATCACCGGGGCTGAAGCTTTCTTT.